This T cell receptor beta chain appears in the sequencing data of a study of human T cells and chemical hapten exposure. Using its own MiXCR run on the RACE reads, TCRdb lists one record per CDR3 protein. The sample carries some 90,000 distinct CDR3 sequences, about 8.7% recorded once. The CDR3 is made up of 15 amino acids. Germline V gives CDR1 SGHRS, CDR2 YFSETQ. Trimming cost V 3 bases and J 0 bases, with 12 bases left between them. At least ten counts were recorded for this clonotype. The time point denotes: healthy volunteer bleed at 2 weeks. Total RNA was isolated from unfractionated whole blood.

The chain combines TRBV5-1 with TRBJ1-1, with D possibly TRBD1 on 6 matching bases. The receptor was isolated from a female donor in good health. Some clones in this sample may be carry-over from other donors' samples. Sequencing was carried out using whole blood. The CDR3 nucleotides read TGCGCCAGCAGCTGGTCAACAGGGTTGAACACTGAAGCTTTCTTT. It yields the protein CASSWSTGLNTEAFF.